This TCR beta chain is from a study of technical replicates of blood from a few donors. Trimming pared 5 bases from V and 3 bases from J, leaving 5 bases between. The CDR3 has 12 amino acids. Germline V gene data show CDR1 as MNHNY and CDR2 as SVGAGI (reference sequence). Clones were sequenced by immunoSEQ multiplex PCR, and TCRdb holds only the in-frame ones, with some missing. This sample has about 59,000 clones, with 95% to 98% found just once. The source of this sequence is a human donor in good health. The V call is TRBV6-6, the J call TRBJ1-5; D remains ambiguous. Material for sequencing was T cells isolated from PBMCs. The CDR3 DNA follows: TGTGCCAGCAGTATTATCAATCAGCCCCAGCATTTT. This gives the protein CASSIINQPQHF.